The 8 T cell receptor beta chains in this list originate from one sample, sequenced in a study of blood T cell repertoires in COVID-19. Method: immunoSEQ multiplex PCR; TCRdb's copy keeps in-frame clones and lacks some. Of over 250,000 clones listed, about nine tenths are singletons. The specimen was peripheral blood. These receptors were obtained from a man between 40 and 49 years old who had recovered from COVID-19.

CDR3 DNA: TGTGCCACCAGTGATTCAGCGACAGGGGCGGGGGAGCAGTACTTC. It yields the protein CATSDSATGAGEQYF. This chain joins TRBV24-1 and TRBJ2-7, with 8 bases aligning to TRBD1. The CDR3 totals 15 residues. Germline CDR1 and CDR2: KGHDR and SFDVKD. Trimming removed 2 bases from V and 7 bases from J; junction bases left unmatched: 9.

The CDR3 nucleotides read TGTGCCAGCAGTCAGGGAGGGTACACTGAAGCTTTCTTT. Translating gives CASSQGGYTEAFF. The genes are TRBV12-3 or TRBV12-4 and TRBJ1-1; possible D gene TRBD1, 5 bases. CDR3 length equals 13 residues. Between the trimmed V and J ends, which lost 5 bases and 3 bases, there was a span of 10 bases.

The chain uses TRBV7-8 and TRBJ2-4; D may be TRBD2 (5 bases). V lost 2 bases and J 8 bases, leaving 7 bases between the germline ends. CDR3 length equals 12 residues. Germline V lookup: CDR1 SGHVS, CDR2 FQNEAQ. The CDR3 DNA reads TGTGCCAGCAGCTTAACGAGGGACATTCAGTACTTC. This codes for CASSLTRDIQYF.

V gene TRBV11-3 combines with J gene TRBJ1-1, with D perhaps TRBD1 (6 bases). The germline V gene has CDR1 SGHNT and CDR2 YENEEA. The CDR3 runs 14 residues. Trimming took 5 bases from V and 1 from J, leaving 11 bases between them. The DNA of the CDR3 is TGTGCCAGCAGCCTGGACAGTTCGAACACTGAAGCTTTCTTT. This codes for CASSLDSSNTEAFF.

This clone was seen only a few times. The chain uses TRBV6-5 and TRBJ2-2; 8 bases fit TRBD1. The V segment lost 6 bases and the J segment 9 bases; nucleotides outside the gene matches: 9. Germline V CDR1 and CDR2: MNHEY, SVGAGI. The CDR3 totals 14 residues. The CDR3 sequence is CASRRDRLSRELFF. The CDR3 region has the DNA TGTGCCAGCAGGCGGGACAGGCTTTCCAGGGAGCTGTTTTTT.

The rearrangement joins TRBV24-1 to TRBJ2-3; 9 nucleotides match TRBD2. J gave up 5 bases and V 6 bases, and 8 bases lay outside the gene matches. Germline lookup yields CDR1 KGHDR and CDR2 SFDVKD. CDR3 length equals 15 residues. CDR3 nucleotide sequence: TGTGCCACCAGTAAGGGCGGGAGGGCCGAAGATACGCAGTATTTT. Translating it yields CATSKGGRAEDTQYF.

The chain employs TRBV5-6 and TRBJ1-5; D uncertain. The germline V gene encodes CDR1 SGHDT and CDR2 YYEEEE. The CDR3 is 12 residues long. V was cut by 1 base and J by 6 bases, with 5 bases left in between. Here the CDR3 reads CASSLLSQPQHF. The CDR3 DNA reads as TGTGCCAGCAGCTTGTTGAGTCAGCCCCAGCATTTT.

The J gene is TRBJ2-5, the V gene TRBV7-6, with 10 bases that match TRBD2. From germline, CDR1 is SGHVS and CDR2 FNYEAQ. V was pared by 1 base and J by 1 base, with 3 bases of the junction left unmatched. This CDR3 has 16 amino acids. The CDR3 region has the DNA TGTGCCAGCAGCTTAGGTAGCGGGGGGCCCCAAGAGACCCAGTACTTC. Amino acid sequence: CASSLGSGGPQETQYF.